These 4 T cell receptor beta chains were all obtained from the same sample, sequenced in a study of monozygotic twins with cystic fibrosis. Profiling relied on immunoSEQ multiplex PCR, and the TCRdb table lists in-frame clones only, not all of them. The data contain about 17,000 clones, 96% of them singletons. The sequencing sample was made of blood. All receptors derive from a girl aged 2 to 9 with cystic fibrosis.

CDR3 DNA sequence: TGTGCCAGCAGTTTTTCCGGGACAGGCTACGAGCAGTACTTC. Translating gives CASSFSGTGYEQYF. This chain connects TRBV27 to TRBJ2-7; 8 positions agree with TRBD1. The CDR3 is 14 residues long. Germline loops: CDR1 MNHEY, CDR2 SMNVEV (reference sequence). After removal of 3 bases from V and 3 bases from J, the junction contained 4 bases not matched to a gene.

J is TRBJ1-6 and V is TRBV6-5; 7 positions agree with TRBD1. The CDR3 has 14 residues. Germline lookup yields CDR1 MNHEY and CDR2 SVGAGI. With V trimmed by 6 bases and J by 8 bases, 7 bases remained unmatched. CDR3 sequence reads: CASSSRQGDSPLHF. DNA of the CDR3: TGTGCCAGCAGCTCCCGACAGGGAGATTCACCCCTCCACTTT.

The count of this clone is one. V gene TRBV19 combines with J gene TRBJ1-5; D uncertain. Trimming pared 3 bases from V and 0 bases from J, leaving 9 bases between. This CDR3 comprises 15 residues. Germline V gene data show CDR1 as LNHDA and CDR2 as SQIVND (reference sequence). CDR3 in amino acids: CASSISTVSNQPQHF. In nucleotides, the CDR3 is TGTGCCAGTAGTATTAGCACAGTTAGCAATCAGCCCCAGCATTTT. Complete variable domain (other parts from reference TRBV19 and TRBJ1-5): DGGITQSPKYLFRKEGQNVTLSCEQNLNHDAMYWYRQDPGQGLRLIYYSQIVNDFQKGDIAEGYSVSREKKESFPLTVTSAQKNPTAFYLCASSISTVSNQPQHFGDGTRLSIL.

V is TRBV19 and J is TRBJ2-4, with 7 bases aligning to TRBD1. Germline V gives CDR1 LNHDA, CDR2 SQIVND (reference sequence). The J segment lost 0 bases and the V segment lost 6 bases, leaving 5 bases of the junction unmatched. This CDR3 is built from 15 residues. In DNA, the CDR3 is TGTGCCAGTAGAGGCAGGGGGATAGCCAAAAACATTCAGTACTTC. Translated: CASRGRGIAKNIQYF.